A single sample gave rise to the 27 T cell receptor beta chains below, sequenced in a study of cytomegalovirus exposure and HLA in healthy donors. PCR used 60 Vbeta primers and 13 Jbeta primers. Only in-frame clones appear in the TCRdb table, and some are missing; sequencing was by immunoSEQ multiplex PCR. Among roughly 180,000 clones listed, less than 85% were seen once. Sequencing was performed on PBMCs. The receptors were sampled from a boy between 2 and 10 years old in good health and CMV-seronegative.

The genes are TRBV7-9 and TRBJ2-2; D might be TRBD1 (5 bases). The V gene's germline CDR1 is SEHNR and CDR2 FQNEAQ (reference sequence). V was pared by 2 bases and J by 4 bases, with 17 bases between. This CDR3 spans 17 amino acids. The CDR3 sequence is CASSLSSGQGSTGELFF. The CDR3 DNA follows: TGTGCCAGCAGCTTATCTTCAGGGCAGGGTTCCACCGGGGAGCTGTTTTTT.

Here the CDR3 DNA reads TGCAGCGTCCCGCCCGGGACTCGGAGCTCCTACAATGAGCAGTTCTTC. Translated: CSVPPGTRSSYNEQFF. The V and J genes are TRBV29-1 and TRBJ2-1; weak D call: TRBD2 (6 bases). Germline V lookup: CDR1 SQVTM, CDR2 ANQGSEA. Trimming stripped 6 bases from V and 0 bases from J, with 18 bases between. The CDR3 has 16 residues.

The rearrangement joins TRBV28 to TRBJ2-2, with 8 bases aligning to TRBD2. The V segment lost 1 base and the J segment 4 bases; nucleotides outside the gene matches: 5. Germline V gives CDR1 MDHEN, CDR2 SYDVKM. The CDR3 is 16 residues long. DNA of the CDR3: TGTGCCAGCAGTTTATTGTTAGCGGGGACCACCGGGGAGCTGTTTTTT. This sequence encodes CASSLLLAGTTGELFF.

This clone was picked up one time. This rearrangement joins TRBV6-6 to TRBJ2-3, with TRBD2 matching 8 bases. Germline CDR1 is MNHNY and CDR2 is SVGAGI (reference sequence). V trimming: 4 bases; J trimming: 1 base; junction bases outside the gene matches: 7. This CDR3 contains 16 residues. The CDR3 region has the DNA TGTGCCAGCAGTTCCCCGCAGGGACTAGGCACAGATACGCAGTATTTT. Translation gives CASSSPQGLGTDTQYF.

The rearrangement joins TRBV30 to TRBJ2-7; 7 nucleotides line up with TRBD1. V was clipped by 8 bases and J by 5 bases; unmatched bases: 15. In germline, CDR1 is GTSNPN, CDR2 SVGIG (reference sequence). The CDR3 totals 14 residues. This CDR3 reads CARRGRGFKDEQYF. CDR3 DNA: TGTGCCCGTCGAGGCAGGGGGTTTAAGGACGAGCAGTACTTC.

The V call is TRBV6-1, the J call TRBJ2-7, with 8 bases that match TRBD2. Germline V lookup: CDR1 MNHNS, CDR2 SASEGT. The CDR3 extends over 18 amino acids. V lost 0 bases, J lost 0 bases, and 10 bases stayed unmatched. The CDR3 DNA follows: TGTGCCAGCAGTGAAGCGGGAAAGAGCGGGGGCCACTCCTACGAGCAGTACGTC. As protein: CASSEAGKSGGHSYEQYV.

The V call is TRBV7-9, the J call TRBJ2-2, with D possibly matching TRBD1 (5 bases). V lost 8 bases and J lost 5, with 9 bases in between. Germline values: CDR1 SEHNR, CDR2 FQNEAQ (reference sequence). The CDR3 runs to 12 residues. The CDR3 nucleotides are TGTGCCAGCGGGGCGATTACCGGGGAGCTGTTTTTT. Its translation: CASGAITGELFF.

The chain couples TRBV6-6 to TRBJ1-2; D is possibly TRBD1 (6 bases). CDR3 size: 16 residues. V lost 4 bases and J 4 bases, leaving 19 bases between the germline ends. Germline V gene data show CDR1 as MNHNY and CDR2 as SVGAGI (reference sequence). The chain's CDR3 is CASSSISRDTFYGYTF. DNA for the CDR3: TGTGCCAGCAGTTCAATAAGCCGGGACACCTTCTATGGCTACACCTTC.

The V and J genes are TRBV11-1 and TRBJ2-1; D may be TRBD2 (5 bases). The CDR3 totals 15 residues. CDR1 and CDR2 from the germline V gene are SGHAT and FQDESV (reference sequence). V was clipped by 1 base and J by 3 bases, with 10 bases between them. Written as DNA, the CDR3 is TGTGCCAGCAGCTTAGGAGGGCGGATCTACAATGAGCAGTTCTTC. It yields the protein CASSLGGRIYNEQFF.

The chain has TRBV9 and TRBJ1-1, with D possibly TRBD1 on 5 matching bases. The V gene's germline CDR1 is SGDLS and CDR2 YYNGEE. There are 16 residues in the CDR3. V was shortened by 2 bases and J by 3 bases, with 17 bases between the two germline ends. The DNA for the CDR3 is TGTGCCAGCAGCGTTTCAGGGAGGATGTCGGACACTGAAGCTTTCTTT. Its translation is CASSVSGRMSDTEAFF.

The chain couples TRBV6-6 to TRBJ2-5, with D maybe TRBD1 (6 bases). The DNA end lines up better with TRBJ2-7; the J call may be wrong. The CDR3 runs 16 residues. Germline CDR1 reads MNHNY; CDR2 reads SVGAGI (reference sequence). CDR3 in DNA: TGTGCCAGCAGTTACTCCTCCGGGGACATCCCCTACGAGCAGTACTTC. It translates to CASSYSSGDIPYEQYF.

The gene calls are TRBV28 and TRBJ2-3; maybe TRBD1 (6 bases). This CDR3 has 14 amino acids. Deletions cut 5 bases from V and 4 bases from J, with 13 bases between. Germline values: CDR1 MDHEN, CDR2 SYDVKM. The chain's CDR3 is CASSPTGFPDTQYF. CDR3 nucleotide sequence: TGTGCCAGCAGTCCAACAGGGTTTCCAGATACGCAGTATTTT.

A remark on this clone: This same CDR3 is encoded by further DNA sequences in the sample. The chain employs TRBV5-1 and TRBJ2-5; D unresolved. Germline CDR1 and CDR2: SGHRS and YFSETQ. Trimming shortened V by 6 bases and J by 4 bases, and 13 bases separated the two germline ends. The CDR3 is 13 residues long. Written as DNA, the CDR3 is TGCGCCAGCACCTACCAAGAACGAGAGACCCAGTACTTC. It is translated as CASTYQERETQYF.

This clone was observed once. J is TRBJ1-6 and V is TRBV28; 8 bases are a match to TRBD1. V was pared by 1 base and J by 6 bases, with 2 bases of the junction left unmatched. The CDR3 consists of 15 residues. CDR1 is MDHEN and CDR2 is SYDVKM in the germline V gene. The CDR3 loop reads CASSLLQGVNSPLHF. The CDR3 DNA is TGTGCCAGCAGTTTATTACAGGGGGTTAATTCACCCCTCCACTTT.

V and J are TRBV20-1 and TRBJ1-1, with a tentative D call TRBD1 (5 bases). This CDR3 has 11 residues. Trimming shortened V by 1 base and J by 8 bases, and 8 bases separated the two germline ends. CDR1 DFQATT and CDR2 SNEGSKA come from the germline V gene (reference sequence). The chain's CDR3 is CSARVDREAFF. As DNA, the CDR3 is TGCAGTGCTAGAGTAGACAGAGAAGCTTTCTTT.

CDR3 region: CASRGGGGALNEQFF. In DNA form, the CDR3 reads TGTGCCAGCCGGGGTGGCGGGGGGGCCTTAAATGAGCAGTTCTTC. The V call is TRBV11-2, the J call TRBJ2-1; 9 bases line up with TRBD2. Trimming at V came to 8 bases and at J to 7 bases, leaving 12 bases not matched to a gene. Germline CDR1 and CDR2: SGHAT and FQNNGV. This CDR3 spans 15 amino acids.

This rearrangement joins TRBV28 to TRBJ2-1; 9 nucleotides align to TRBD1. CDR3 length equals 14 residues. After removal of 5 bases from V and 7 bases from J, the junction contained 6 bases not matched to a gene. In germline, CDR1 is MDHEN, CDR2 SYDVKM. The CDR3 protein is CASSLQGAPNEQFF. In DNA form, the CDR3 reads TGTGCCAGCAGTCTACAGGGGGCCCCTAATGAGCAGTTCTTC.

The DNA for the CDR3 is TGCGCCAGCAGCAGGGGGGGATTTGTTGTCTATGGCTACACCTTC. The encoded protein is CASSRGGFVVYGYTF. The chain carries TRBV5-1 and TRBJ1-2; D is possibly TRBD1 (6 bases). The CDR3 loop spans 15 amino acids. V was pared by 4 bases and J by 4 bases, with 17 bases between. Germline V gives CDR1 SGHRS, CDR2 YFSETQ.

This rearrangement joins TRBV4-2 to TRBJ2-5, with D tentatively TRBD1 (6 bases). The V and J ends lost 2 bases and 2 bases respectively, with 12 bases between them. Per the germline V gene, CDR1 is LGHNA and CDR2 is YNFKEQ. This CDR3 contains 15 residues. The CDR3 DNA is TGTGCCAGCAGCCAATACGACAGGCCACAAGAGACCCAGTACTTC. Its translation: CASSQYDRPQETQYF.

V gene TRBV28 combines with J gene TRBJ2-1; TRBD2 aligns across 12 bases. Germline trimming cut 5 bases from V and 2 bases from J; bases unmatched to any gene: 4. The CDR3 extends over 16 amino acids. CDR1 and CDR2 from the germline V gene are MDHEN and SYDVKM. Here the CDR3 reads CASSPPSGGAYNEQFF. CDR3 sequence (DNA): TGTGCCAGCAGTCCCCCTAGCGGGGGGGCCTACAATGAGCAGTTCTTC.

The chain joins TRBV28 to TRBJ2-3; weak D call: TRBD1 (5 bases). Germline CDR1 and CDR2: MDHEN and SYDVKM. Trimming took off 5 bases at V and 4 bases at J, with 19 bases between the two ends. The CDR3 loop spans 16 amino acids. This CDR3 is CASSPSGRVRADTQYF. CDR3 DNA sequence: TGTGCCAGCAGTCCCTCAGGCAGGGTAAGGGCAGATACGCAGTATTTT.

The CDR3 sequence: CASSIGLAGPQTDTQYF. Here the CDR3 DNA reads TGCGCCAGCAGCATAGGACTAGCGGGACCACAGACAGATACGCAGTATTTT. V usage is TRBV5-1 and J usage is TRBJ2-3; TRBD2 agrees at 12 bases. Trimming took 4 bases from V and 3 from J; bases not matched to a gene: 9. The length of the CDR3 is 17 residues. CDR1 SGHRS and CDR2 YFSETQ come from the germline V gene. Together with reference TRBV5-1 and TRBJ2-3, the CDR3 gives the full variable domain: KAGVTQTPRYLIKTRGQQVTLSCSPISGHRSVSWYQQTPGQGLQFLFEYFSETQRNKGNFPGRFSGRQFSNSRSEMNVSTLELGDSALYLCASSIGLAGPQTDTQYFGPGTRLTVL.

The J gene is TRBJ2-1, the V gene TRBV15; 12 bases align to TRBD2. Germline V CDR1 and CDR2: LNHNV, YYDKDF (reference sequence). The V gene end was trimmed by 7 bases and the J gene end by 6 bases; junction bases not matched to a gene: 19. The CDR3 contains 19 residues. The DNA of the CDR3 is TGTGCCACCAACCTCGAAGGACTAGCGGGACCTACCACAACCAATGAGCAGTTCTTC. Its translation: CATNLEGLAGPTTTNEQFF.

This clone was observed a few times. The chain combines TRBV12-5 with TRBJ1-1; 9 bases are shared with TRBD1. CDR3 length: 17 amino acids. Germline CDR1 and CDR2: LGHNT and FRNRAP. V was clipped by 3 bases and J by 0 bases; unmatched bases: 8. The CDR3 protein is CASGFAAGTGMNTEAFF. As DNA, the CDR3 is TGTGCTAGTGGTTTCGCCGCCGGGACAGGGATGAACACTGAAGCTTTCTTT.

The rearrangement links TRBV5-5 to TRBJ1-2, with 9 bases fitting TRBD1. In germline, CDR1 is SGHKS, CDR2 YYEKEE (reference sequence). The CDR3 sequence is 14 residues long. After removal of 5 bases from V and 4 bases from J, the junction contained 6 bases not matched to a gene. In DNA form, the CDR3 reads TGTGCCAGCAGACGGGACAGGGCGGGCTATGGCTACACCTTC. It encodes CASRRDRAGYGYTF.

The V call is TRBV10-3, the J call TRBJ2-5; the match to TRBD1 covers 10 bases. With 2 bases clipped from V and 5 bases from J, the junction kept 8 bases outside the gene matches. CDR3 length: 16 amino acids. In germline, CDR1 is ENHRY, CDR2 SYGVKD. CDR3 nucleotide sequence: TGTGCCATCAGTGAGATTACTGGGACAGGGGCGGAGACCCAGTACTTC. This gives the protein CAISEITGTGAETQYF.

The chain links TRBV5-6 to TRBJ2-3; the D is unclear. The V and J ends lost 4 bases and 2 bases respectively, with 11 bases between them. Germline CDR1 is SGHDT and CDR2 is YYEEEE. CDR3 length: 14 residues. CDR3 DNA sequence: TGTGCCAGCAGCCTTCTAGGTCCCACAGATACGCAGTATTTT. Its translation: CASSLLGPTDTQYF.